Listed below are T cell receptor beta chains from one sample, sequenced in a study of blood T cell repertoires in COVID-19. Profiling relied on immunoSEQ multiplex PCR, and the TCRdb table lists in-frame clones only, not all of them. The sample consists of around 100,000 clones, around 87% of them appearing once. The material sequenced was peripheral blood. Receptors originate from a man aged 45-60 years with acute or convalescent COVID-19. Each CDR3 is given with its conserved first and last residue. The D gene is left open where the match is weak. Part of the rows lack a size; the others show once, few, many or a class for expanded clones.

length: 17
size: NA
V: TRBV2
J: TRBJ2-5
D: TRBD2
DNA: TGTGCCAGCAGTGAAAACCTAGCGGGAGGGCCATCAAAGACCCAGTACTTC
CDR3: CASSENLAGGPSKTQYF

length: 13
size: NA
V: TRBV3-1/TRBV3-2
J: TRBJ1-4
D: TRBD1
DNA: TGTGCCAGCAGCCAGGGACAGGCAGAAAAACTGTTTTTT
CDR3: CASSQGQAEKLFF

length: 17
size: NA
V: TRBV7-2
J: TRBJ1-5
D: NA
DNA: TGTGCCAGCAGCTTATATGTGGGGGGGACTCACCATCAGCCCCAGCATTTT
CDR3: CASSLYVGGTHHQPQHF

length: 14
size: NA
V: TRBV5-1
J: TRBJ2-1
D: NA
DNA: TGCGCCAGCAGCAGTGTTGGGGGCAGAGGTGAGCAGTTCTTC
CDR3: CASSSVGGRGEQFF

length: 14
size: NA
V: TRBV19
J: TRBJ2-1
D: TRBD2
DNA: TGTGCCAGTAGTCGAACTAGCGGGAGCCATGAGCAGTTCTTC
CDR3: CASSRTSGSHEQFF

length: 16
size: NA
V: TRBV6-5
J: TRBJ2-7
D: TRBD2
DNA: TGTGCCAGCAGTTCCACCGAAGGCGGGAGCTACTACGAGCAGTACTTC
CDR3: CASSSTEGGSYYEQYF

length: 13
size: NA
V: TRBV6-5
J: TRBJ1-1
D: NA
DNA: TGTGCCAGCAATCGCATAGGGGGCACTGAAGCTTTCTTT
CDR3: CASNRIGGTEAFF

length: 14
size: NA
V: TRBV29-1
J: TRBJ2-1
D: TRBD2
DNA: TGCAGCGTTGAAGGGCTAGCGGGTACCAATGAGCAGTTCTTC
CDR3: CSVEGLAGTNEQFF

length: 14
size: NA
V: TRBV4-1
J: TRBJ2-1
D: NA
DNA: TGCGCCAGCAGCCAAGCGGGACTCCGTAATGAGCAGTTCTTC
CDR3: CASSQAGLRNEQFF

length: 15
size: NA
V: TRBV27
J: TRBJ1-1
D: NA
DNA: TGTGCCAGCAGTACGACCGGGGAATTGGACACTGAAGCTTTCTTT
CDR3: CASSTTGELDTEAFF

length: 13
size: NA
V: TRBV25-1
J: TRBJ2-5
D: NA
DNA: TGTGCCAGCAGTGACAGGGGACGGGAGACCCAGTACTTC
CDR3: CASSDRGRETQYF

length: 19
size: NA
V: TRBV5-1
J: TRBJ2-5
D: TRBD2
DNA: TGCGCCAGCAGCTTTCCGGGACTAGCGGGAAGTGGGGGTCCAGAGACCCAGTACTTC
CDR3: CASSFPGLAGSGGPETQYF

length: 16
size: few
V: TRBV5-3
J: TRBJ2-2
D: TRBD2
DNA: TGTGCCAGAAGCCTGGGACTAGCGAAGGGAACCGGGGAGCTGTTTTTT
CDR3: CARSLGLAKGTGELFF

length: 16
size: once
V: TRBV6-1
J: TRBJ2-5
D: TRBD1
DNA: TGTGCCAGCAGTGAAGACCCCGGGACAGGGGTAGAGACCCAGTACTTC
CDR3: CASSEDPGTGVETQYF

length: 13
size: NA
V: TRBV19
J: TRBJ1-5
D: NA
DNA: TGTGCCAGTAGTTCCGACAGAATCACGCCCCAGCATTTT
CDR3: CASSSDRITPQHF

length: 14
size: NA
V: TRBV5-4
J: TRBJ1-4
D: NA
DNA: TGTGCCAGCAGCCGACAGCCAACTAATGAAAAACTGTTTTTT
CDR3: CASSRQPTNEKLFF

length: 18
size: NA
V: TRBV19
J: TRBJ2-2
D: NA
DNA: TGTGCCAGTAGTAAGAGGACGACAGGCCTCTCGAACACCGGGGAGCTGTTTTTT
CDR3: CASSKRTTGLSNTGELFF